Listed below are T cell receptor beta chains from one sample, sequenced in a study of T-cell reconstitution after alpha-beta-depleted transplantation in children. TCRdb independently ran MiXCR on the PCR reads; one entry per CDR3 protein. The data contain around 450,000 distinct CDR3 sequences, roughly 17% of them singletons. Sequencing used PBMCs, mostly from graft donor cells, obtained 360 days after TCRalphabeta/CD19-depleted stem cell transplant. These receptors all come from a boy under two years old who had a stem cell transplant for Wiskott-Aldrich syndrome, so the T cells may come from the graft donor. Both conserved end residues are part of each CDR3. D genes are given only for firm matches. Clone size is shown for a subset of rows, as once, few, many or a class of expanded clone.

v_gene: TRBV7-2
abundance: few
d_gene: .
j_gene: TRBJ2-1
CDR3nt: TGTGCCAGCAGCCGGGCGGGGATGGGGGCCTACAATGAGCAGTTCTTC
CDR3aa: CASSRAGMGAYNEQFF

v_gene: TRBV29-1
abundance: .
d_gene: .
j_gene: TRBJ2-3
CDR3nt: TGCAGCGTTGTCCCCACAGATACGCAGTATTTT
CDR3aa: CSVVPTDTQYF

v_gene: TRBV7-2
abundance: few
d_gene: TRBD2
j_gene: TRBJ2-2
CDR3nt: TGTGCCAGCAGATCCACCGGGACTACCATCACCGGGGAGCTGTTTTTT
CDR3aa: CASRSTGTTITGELFF

v_gene: TRBV2
abundance: few
d_gene: TRBD1
j_gene: TRBJ2-7
CDR3nt: TGTGCCAGCACCCAGGACAGGGGCACCTACGAGCAGTACTTC
CDR3aa: CASTQDRGTYEQYF

v_gene: TRBV5-1
abundance: .
d_gene: .
j_gene: TRBJ2-7
CDR3nt: TGCGCCAGCAGCTTCGGTAGGGCCGGGGAGCAGTACTTC
CDR3aa: CASSFGRAGEQYF

v_gene: TRBV28
abundance: .
d_gene: TRBD1
j_gene: TRBJ2-7
CDR3nt: TGTGCCAGCACTGAAGGACAGGGGGCGTTTTACGAGCAGTACTTC
CDR3aa: CASTEGQGAFYEQYF

v_gene: TRBV5-1
abundance: few
d_gene: .
j_gene: TRBJ2-1
CDR3nt: TGCGCCAGCAGCTTCCTTAGCAGCAGCTCCTACAATGAGCAGTTCTTC
CDR3aa: CASSFLSSSSYNEQFF

v_gene: TRBV20-1
abundance: .
d_gene: .
j_gene: TRBJ2-2
CDR3nt: TGCAGTGCCGTAATCATGGGCACCGGGGAGCTGTTTTTT
CDR3aa: CSAVIMGTGELFF

v_gene: TRBV5-1
abundance: .
d_gene: .
j_gene: TRBJ2-3
CDR3nt: TGCGCCAGCGGGATTTGGGGCACAGATACGCAGTATTTT
CDR3aa: CASGIWGTDTQYF

v_gene: TRBV20-1
abundance: few
d_gene: TRBD2
j_gene: TRBJ2-1
CDR3nt: TGCAGTGCCCGTCTAGCGGGAGAGCAGTTCTTC
CDR3aa: CSARLAGEQFF

v_gene: TRBV18
abundance: .
d_gene: .
j_gene: TRBJ1-6
CDR3nt: TGTGCCAGCTCACCAGCAGGGAGCTCCTATAATTCACCCCTCCACTTT
CDR3aa: CASSPAGSSYNSPLHF

v_gene: TRBV12-3/TRBV12-4
abundance: .
d_gene: .
j_gene: TRBJ1-2
CDR3nt: TGTGCCAGCAGCCGGGACACTCGGTATGGCTACACCTTC
CDR3aa: CASSRDTRYGYTF

v_gene: TRBV20-1
abundance: .
d_gene: TRBD1
j_gene: TRBJ2-1
CDR3nt: TGCAGTGCTCGAGACAGGGTCGAGCAGTTCTTC
CDR3aa: CSARDRVEQFF

v_gene: TRBV4-3
abundance: .
d_gene: .
j_gene: TRBJ1-2
CDR3nt: TGCGCCAGCAGCCAAGGCACCTATCGTTATGGCTACACCTTC
CDR3aa: CASSQGTYRYGYTF

v_gene: TRBV7-8
abundance: .
d_gene: .
j_gene: TRBJ2-4
CDR3nt: TGTGCCAGCAGAAGCGCAGGGGAGTACATTCAGTACTTC
CDR3aa: CASRSAGEYIQYF

v_gene: TRBV11-3
abundance: .
d_gene: .
j_gene: TRBJ2-2
CDR3nt: TGTGCCAGCAGCGCGACGGGGGAAAGGGCCGGGGAGCTGTTTTTT
CDR3aa: CASSATGERAGELFF

v_gene: TRBV24-1
abundance: few
d_gene: TRBD2
j_gene: TRBJ2-1
CDR3nt: TGTGCCACCAGTTTAGAGCGGGAGGGCCGAAATGAGCAGTTCTTC
CDR3aa: CATSLEREGRNEQFF

v_gene: TRBV10-1
abundance: few
d_gene: .
j_gene: TRBJ2-5
CDR3nt: TGCGCCAGCTCCTTTCCCAGGGAAGAGACCCAGTACTTC
CDR3aa: CASSFPREETQYF

v_gene: TRBV29-1
abundance: .
d_gene: .
j_gene: TRBJ1-2
CDR3nt: TGCAGCGTTTCGCCCGGGACGAAGTATGGCTACACCTTC
CDR3aa: CSVSPGTKYGYTF

v_gene: TRBV11-2
abundance: few
d_gene: .
j_gene: TRBJ2-2
CDR3nt: TGTGCCAGCAGCTTTTTACAGGGCCACACCGGGGAGCTGTTTTTT
CDR3aa: CASSFLQGHTGELFF

v_gene: TRBV20-1
abundance: .
d_gene: .
j_gene: TRBJ2-2
CDR3nt: TGCAGTGCTAGAGTGAAAAGGAACACCGGGGAGCTGTTTTTT
CDR3aa: CSARVKRNTGELFF

v_gene: TRBV7-2
abundance: .
d_gene: .
j_gene: TRBJ2-2
CDR3nt: TGTGCCAGCAGCTTAGTCCTACCGGAGCTGTTTTTT
CDR3aa: CASSLVLPELFF

v_gene: TRBV7-2
abundance: .
d_gene: .
j_gene: TRBJ2-4
CDR3nt: TGTGCCAGCAGCTTACTAAAGGGAGAGTCCATTCAGTACTTC
CDR3aa: CASSLLKGESIQYF

v_gene: TRBV9
abundance: few
d_gene: TRBD1
j_gene: TRBJ2-3
CDR3nt: TGTGCCAGCAGCGCTACAGGGGAGCCCACAGATACGCAGTATTTT
CDR3aa: CASSATGEPTDTQYF

v_gene: TRBV5-1
abundance: few
d_gene: TRBD1
j_gene: TRBJ2-5
CDR3nt: TGCGCCAGCAGCTTGCGCACAGGGGGCAATGCGGAGACCCAGTACTTC
CDR3aa: CASSLRTGGNAETQYF

v_gene: TRBV20-1
abundance: .
d_gene: .
j_gene: TRBJ1-2
CDR3nt: TGCAGTGCTAGGTCCTATTCGACAGCAGCCGGCTACACCTTC
CDR3aa: CSARSYSTAAGYTF

v_gene: TRBV12-3/TRBV12-4
abundance: many
d_gene: TRBD2
j_gene: TRBJ2-1
CDR3nt: TGCGCCAGCAGCTTGGAACTAGCGGGTAACAATGAGCAGTTCTTC
CDR3aa: CASSLELAGNNEQFF